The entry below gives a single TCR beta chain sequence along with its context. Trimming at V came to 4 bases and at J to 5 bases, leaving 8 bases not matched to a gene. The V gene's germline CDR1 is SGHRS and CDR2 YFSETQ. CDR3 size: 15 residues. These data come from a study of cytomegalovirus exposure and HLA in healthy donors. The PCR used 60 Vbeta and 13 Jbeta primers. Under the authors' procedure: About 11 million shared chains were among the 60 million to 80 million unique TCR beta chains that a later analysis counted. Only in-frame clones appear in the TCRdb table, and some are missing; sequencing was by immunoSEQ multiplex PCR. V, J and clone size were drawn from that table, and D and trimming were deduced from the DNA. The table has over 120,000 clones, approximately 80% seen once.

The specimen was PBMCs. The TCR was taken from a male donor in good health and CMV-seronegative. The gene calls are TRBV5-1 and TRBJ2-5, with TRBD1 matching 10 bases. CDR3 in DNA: TGCGCCAGCAGCCCCCGACAGGGACAGGGGGAGACCCAGTACTTC. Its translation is CASSPRQGQGETQYF.